This T cell receptor (beta chain) was obtained from a study of blood T cell repertoires in COVID-19 (dated by TCRdb to 2019 to 2021). As for the study more broadly: Collaborator samples came from the United States, Italy and Spain and covered acute and convalescent phases of COVID-19. The material from the prospective study consisted of cDNA or gDNA derived from T cells, B-cell-depleted T cells, or PBMCs. Deeply sampled blood TCRbeta repertoires from subjects exposed to, actively infected with, or recovered from COVID-19 were included in the dataset. The repertoires were released in a freely available public database intended as a resource for research on the immune response to SARS-CoV-2. The samples were drawn from the first 160 participants of the ongoing ImmuneRACE study and from 1,200 or so subjects provided by 6 global collaborators. Sample metadata almost always included a de-identified subject ID, COVID-19 status, age in years and sex. Where HLA class I and class II types were available, the types were taken from metadata supplied by the sample provider, not from assay-based typing.

TCRbeta CDR3 regions were amplified from genomic DNA by means of the immunoSEQ Assay, a bias-controlled multiplex PCR. Processing in the source paper ran as follows. Nucleated cell counts per sample were estimated from amplification of reference gene primers within the assay. Sequence reads were collapsed and filtered to measure the absolute abundance of every unique TCRbeta CDR3 rearrangement. Productive Simpson clonality was computed per sample as the square root of Simpson's diversity index over productive rearrangements. TCRdb's version of the immuneACCESS table is confined to in-frame rearrangements and falls short of the full clone set. An unresolved V gene accounts for under half of the shortfall where checked; the remainder is of unknown origin. V, J and clone size were drawn from that table, and D and trimming were deduced from the DNA. The sample table lists 200,000 to 250,000 clones, around 90% of them with a count of one. The top ten clonotypes cover roughly 6% of the sample.

As to this clone: This receptor's antigen is unknown. There are no base qualities to consult, and no much larger clone falls within one base.

What the study reported, not specific to this receptor: Clinical and demographic metadata were provided uncurated, with the amount varying by source and participant.

Looking up the germline V gene yields CDR1 SGHRS and CDR2 YFSETQ. V is cut by 4 bases and J by 4 bases, and the space between the germline ends is 17 bases. Taken from cysteine to phenylalanine, the CDR3 has 16 residues. Only the CDR3 region is kept as DNA, spanning 48 bases read in frame from base 1. A second Seattle source provided samples from volunteer blood donors who had recovered from COVID-19. The collaborating institutions used their own protocols to collect whole blood in K2EDTA tubes. For TCRbeta analysis, collaborators shipped samples as frozen whole blood, isolated PBMCs, or DNA extracted from either of those sample types.

The specimen sequenced was peripheral blood. This TCR derives from a man in his fifties or sixties who had recovered from COVID-19. The sequence links TRBV5-1 to TRBJ2-2; TRBD2 is possibly the D segment (6 matching bases). The sequence in DNA is TGCGCCAGCAGCCCGCCCGGGGGAGTGGGCACCGGGGAGCTGTTTTTT. This yields the protein CASSPPGGVGTGELFF.